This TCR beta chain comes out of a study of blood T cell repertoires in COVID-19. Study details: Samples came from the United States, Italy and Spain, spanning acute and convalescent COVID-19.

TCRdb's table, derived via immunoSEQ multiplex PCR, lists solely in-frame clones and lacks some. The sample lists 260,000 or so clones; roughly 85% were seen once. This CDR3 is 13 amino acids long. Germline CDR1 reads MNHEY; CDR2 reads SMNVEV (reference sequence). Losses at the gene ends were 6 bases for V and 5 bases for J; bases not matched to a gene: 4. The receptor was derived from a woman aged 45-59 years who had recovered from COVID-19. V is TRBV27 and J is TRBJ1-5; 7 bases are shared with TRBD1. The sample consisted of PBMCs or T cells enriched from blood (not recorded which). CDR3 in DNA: TGTGCCAGCAGAGGGCAGGGGGATCAGCCCCAGCATTTT. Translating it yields CASRGQGDQPQHF.